The 13 T cell receptor beta chains presented below share a single source sample, sequenced in a study of T cell responses to AZD1222 COVID-19 vaccine. The assay was immunoSEQ multiplex PCR, and TCRdb's table has in-frame clones only and misses some. The sample includes roughly 120,000 clones, roughly nine tenths seen only once; the top ten take roughly 4%. The sequencing used peripheral blood, collected on day 0 of AZD1222 vaccination. The receptor source for this set is an adult in good health.

The genes are TRBV28 and TRBJ2-7; possibly TRBD1 for D (6 bases). Germline V lookup: CDR1 MDHEN, CDR2 SYDVKM. Trimming took off 5 bases at V and 9 bases at J, with 20 bases between the two ends. The CDR3 runs to 14 residues. In DNA form, the CDR3 reads TGTGCCAGCAGTCGACCGGACAGTGTCCTTGGGCAGTACTTC. Translating gives CASSRPDSVLGQYF.

The chain recombines TRBV6-2 or TRBV6-3 with TRBJ1-1, with 7 bases that match TRBD1. Losses at the gene ends were 5 bases for V and 6 bases for J; bases not matched to a gene: 6. The CDR3 consists of 13 residues. Looked up from germline, CDR1 is MNHEY and CDR2 is SVGEGT. Written as DNA, the CDR3 is TGTGCCAGCAGTGACAGGGAATTCGCTGAAGCTTTCTTT. Translation gives CASSDREFAEAFF.

This clone has a handful of counts. V and J are TRBV6-5 and TRBJ1-5, with D uncertain. CDR1 is MNHEY, CDR2 SVGAGI, per germline. V was pared by 2 bases and J by 6 bases, with 11 bases between. The CDR3 contains 14 residues. CDR3 DNA: TGTGCCAGCAGTTACGGATCTGCGGGTCAGCCCCAGCATTTT. This gives the protein CASSYGSAGQPQHF.

The J gene is TRBJ1-2, the V gene TRBV28; D not certain. V was pared by 3 bases and J by 3 bases, with 14 bases between. There are 15 residues in the CDR3. Germline CDR1 MDHEN, CDR2 SYDVKM. The CDR3 nucleotides read TGTGCCAGCAGTTTTTGGCGGACTACCTACTATGGCTACACCTTC. This encodes CASSFWRTTYYGYTF.

This clone occurred once. This chain connects TRBV4-1 to TRBJ2-3; D unresolved. CDR3 length: 16 residues. V was pared by 1 base and J by 2 bases, with 13 bases between. CDR1 and CDR2 (germline): MGHRA, YSYEKL. The CDR3 here is CASSQARGSTTDTQYF. CDR3 in DNA: TGCGCCAGCAGCCAAGCTCGAGGTTCTACCACAGATACGCAGTATTTT.

The CDR3 protein is CASSRVSSMMGGYTF. The CDR3 DNA reads TGTGCCAGCAGTCGGGTTAGCTCCATGATGGGTGGCTACACCTTC. The gene calls are TRBV13 and TRBJ1-2, with unresolved D. Per germline, CDR1 PRHDT and CDR2 FYEKMQ (reference sequence). This CDR3 spans 15 amino acids. The V gene lost 6 bases and the J gene lost 7 bases, with 21 bases spanning the gap.

The chain is built from TRBV25-1 and TRBJ1-2; D gene unclear. The CDR3 is made up of 14 amino acids. From germline, CDR1 is MGHDK and CDR2 SYGVNS. V lost 1 base, J lost 3 bases, and 9 bases lay in between. The CDR3 sequence is CASSEFSQHYGYTF. DNA of the CDR3: TGTGCCAGCAGTGAATTTTCACAGCACTATGGCTACACCTTC.

This clone is classed as medium-sized. Other DNA sequences in this specimen translate into the identical CDR3. The chain combines TRBV20-1 with TRBJ1-3, with D unresolved. The CDR3 has 11 residues. The V end lost 6 bases, the J end lost 0 bases, and 3 bases lay between the germline ends. Germline lookup yields CDR1 DFQATT and CDR2 SNEGSKA (reference sequence). CDR3 nucleotides: TGCAGTGCCCTCTCTGGAAACACCATATATTTT. Translation gives CSALSGNTIYF.

This clone was detected once. The chain uses TRBV5-4 and TRBJ2-3, with 8 bases matching TRBD2. This CDR3 contains 17 residues. V shed 0 bases, J shed 1 base, and the junction held 7 bases outside the gene matches. Per the germline V gene, CDR1 is SGHNT and CDR2 is YYREEE (reference sequence). The CDR3 bases are TGTGCCAGCAGCTTGGCACCCGGGACTAGGGGCACAGATACGCAGTATTTT. It translates to CASSLAPGTRGTDTQYF.

This chain joins TRBV27 and TRBJ1-1; no firm D call. The CDR3 consists of 15 residues. V was trimmed by 0 bases and J by 5 bases, leaving 13 bases between them. CDR1 is MNHEY and CDR2 is SMNVEV in the germline V gene (reference sequence). Here the CDR3 reads CASSLSGVSRTEAFF. The CDR3 bases are TGTGCCAGCAGTTTATCTGGGGTGTCGAGAACTGAAGCTTTCTTT.

The chain recombines TRBV5-1 with TRBJ2-1; D may be TRBD2 (6 bases). The CDR3 is made up of 14 amino acids. Germline V CDR1 and CDR2: SGHRS, YFSETQ. The V gene lost 5 bases and the J gene lost 6 bases, with 15 bases spanning the gap. The CDR3 is CASSLGEVTNEQFF. The CDR3 DNA is TGCGCCAGCAGTTTAGGGGAGGTCACCAATGAGCAGTTCTTC. Looking up the rest from reference TRBV5-1 and TRBJ2-1 gives the full variable domain: KAGVTQTPRYLIKTRGQQVTLSCSPISGHRSVSWYQQTPGQGLQFLFEYFSETQRNKGNFPGRFSGRQFSNSRSEMNVSTLELGDSALYLCASSLGEVTNEQFFGPGTRLTVL.

This chain joins TRBV5-6 and TRBJ2-5; D gene ambiguous. The germline CDR1 and CDR2 sequences are SGHDT and YYEEEE. With 5 bases removed from V and 0 bases from J, the gap between germline ends came to 8 bases. The CDR3 has 13 amino acids. The chain's CDR3 is CASSDRNQETQYF. The DNA of the CDR3 is TGTGCCAGCAGTGATAGGAACCAAGAGACCCAGTACTTC.

The chain combines TRBV2 with TRBJ1-6; D is ambiguous. The CDR3 totals 14 residues. Trimming shortened V by 5 bases and J by 2 bases, and 7 bases separated the two germline ends. Looked up from germline, CDR1 is SNHLY and CDR2 is FYNNEI. The CDR3 nucleotides are TGTGCCAGCAGTAACAGTCCCTATAATTCACCCCTCCACTTT. This sequence encodes CASSNSPYNSPLHF.